A selection of T cell receptor beta chains follows, all from one sample in a study of radiation and T cells in renal cell carcinoma. Profiled with immunoSEQ multiplex PCR; TCRdb holds only in-frame clones, not every one. Of approximately 86,000 clones in the sample, roughly 80% were seen once. The specimen was blood, collected from a patient whose treatment included radiotherapy and nephrectomy. Receptor source: a man between 50 and 59 years old with renal cell carcinoma. Both conserved end residues are part of each CDR3. A D gene is named only where the DNA matches it firmly. Rows give clone size only sometimes, using once, few, many, or a class for an expanded clone.

.,12,.,TRBJ1-1,TRBV7-2,TGTGCCAGCAGCTTAGACCGGACAAAAGCTTTCTTT,CASSLDRTKAFF
TRBD1,14,.,TRBJ1-2,TRBV5-1,TGCGCCAGCAGCGGTGACTCGACAGGGTATGGCTACACCTTC,CASSGDSTGYGYTF
TRBD2,15,.,TRBJ2-1,TRBV7-3,TGTGCCAGCAGCTTTAGCGGGGGCCTGGGGGATGAGCAGTTCTTC,CASSFSGGLGDEQFF
TRBD2,14,.,TRBJ2-7,TRBV6-1,TGTGCCAGCAGTGACTCGGGAGGGCCCGAAGAGCAGTACTTC,CASSDSGGPEEQYF
TRBD1,16,.,TRBJ1-2,TRBV10-3,TGTGCCATCAGATTAGACAGGGCCCGTACTAACTATGGCTACACCTTC,CAIRLDRARTNYGYTF
TRBD1,13,few,TRBJ1-4,TRBV30,TGTGCCTATCAACAGGGGCCAGGAGAAAAACTGTTTTTT,CAYQQGPGEKLFF
.,15,.,TRBJ1-6,TRBV7-9,TGTGCCGCGGAGGCAGGGCAGCCGGATAATTCACCCCTCCACTTT,CAAEAGQPDNSPLHF
.,16,.,TRBJ1-2,TRBV29-1,TGCAGCGCCCACACCGCCGGGGGCGGTCCAGGCTATGGCTACACCTTC,CSAHTAGGGPGYGYTF
.,14,.,TRBJ2-7,TRBV6-1,TGTGCCAGCAGTGGGGCCCTAGGGGCCTACGAGCAGTACTTC,CASSGALGAYEQYF
.,14,.,TRBJ1-1,TRBV6-5,TGTGCCAGCAGCCCCCAGGGGTCGAACACTGAAGCTTTCTTT,CASSPQGSNTEAFF
.,12,.,TRBJ1-2,TRBV30,TGTGCCTGGACGCCGACAGCCTATGGCTACACCTTC,CAWTPTAYGYTF
.,13,.,TRBJ2-5,TRBV2,TGTGCCAGCCAGGGAGCGGCGCGGGAGACCCAGTACTTC,CASQGAARETQYF
.,15,.,TRBJ2-2,TRBV7-3,TGTGCCAGCAGCCTCAGGGGACCGAACACCGGGGAGCTGTTTTTT,CASSLRGPNTGELFF
TRBD1,16,.,TRBJ2-3,TRBV6-6,TGTGCCAGCAGTCAGGGACAGGGAAGGGGCACAGATACGCAGTATTTT,CASSQGQGRGTDTQYF
.,15,.,TRBJ2-2,TRBV18,TGTGCCAGCTCACCACAGGGTACCCACACCGGGGAGCTGTTTTTT,CASSPQGTHTGELFF
.,14,.,TRBJ2-3,TRBV10-3,TGTGCCATCAGTCTGGACGGAGACACAGATACGCAGTATTTT,CAISLDGDTDTQYF
.,14,.,TRBJ2-5,TRBV5-1,TGCGCCAGCAGCTTGTTGGCTACCCAAGAGACCCAGTACTTC,CASSLLATQETQYF
TRBD2,15,.,TRBJ2-1,TRBV5-1,TGCGCCAGCAGTGGGTCGCGGGGGGCCTACAATGAGCAGTTCTTC,CASSGSRGAYNEQFF
TRBD1,19,.,TRBJ1-4,TRBV7-9,TGTGCCAGCAGCTCCCGTCGACAGGGGGCAACTGCAACTAATGAAAAACTGTTTTTT,CASSSRRQGATATNEKLFF
.,14,.,TRBJ1-1,TRBV6-5,TGTGCCAGCAGCCAATGGAAGAAGGGCACTGAAGCTTTCTTT,CASSQWKKGTEAFF
.,13,.,TRBJ2-1,TRBV2,TGTGCCAGCAGTGAAGCTTTGGACAATGAGCAGTTCTTC,CASSEALDNEQFF
.,15,.,TRBJ2-2,TRBV7-9,TGTGCCAGCAGCCGAACGGGGCTAGGCACCGGGGAGCTGTTTTTT,CASSRTGLGTGELFF
TRBD1,15,once,TRBJ1-6,TRBV7-9,TGTGCCAGCAGCTTAGGGACAGGAGAGAATTCACCCCTCCACTTT,CASSLGTGENSPLHF
.,15,once,TRBJ2-7,TRBV5-1,TGCGCCAGCAGCTTTCGTCCGGGAGCCGAGGGTGAGCAGTACTTC,CASSFRPGAEGEQYF
TRBD1,14,.,TRBJ1-4,TRBV6-6,TGTGCCAGCAGTCGACAGGGCGGGGGTGAAAAACTGTTTTTT,CASSRQGGGEKLFF
.,13,.,TRBJ2-7,TRBV5-1,TGCGCCAGCAGCTGGACCTCAGGGATCGAGCAGTACTTC,CASSWTSGIEQYF
TRBD1,15,.,TRBJ1-4,TRBV6-5,TGTGCCAGCAGTTGGGCGGGACAGGGTAATGAAAAACTGTTTTTT,CASSWAGQGNEKLFF
.,12,.,TRBJ2-7,TRBV30,TGTGCCTGGAATGGACCGGAGGGCGAGCAGTACTTC,CAWNGPEGEQYF
.,11,.,TRBJ2-7,TRBV7-8,TGTGCCAGCAGCTTTGGGAACGAGCAGTACTTC,CASSFGNEQYF
.,14,.,TRBJ2-2,TRBV27,TGTGCCAGCATCTCCCTGGGGCGCACCGGGGAGCTGTTTTTT,CASISLGRTGELFF
.,17,few,TRBJ1-2,TRBV4-1,TGCGCCAGCAGCCATCCCTCAGGGATCCGAGAAGGCTATGGCTACACCTTC,CASSHPSGIREGYGYTF
.,18,.,TRBJ2-6,TRBV14,TGTGCCAGCAGCCAAGGGGATTGGGTCAACTCTGGGGCCAACGTCCTGACTTTC,CASSQGDWVNSGANVLTF
TRBD2,17,.,TRBJ2-5,TRBV30,TGTGCCTGGAGTCCGACTAGCGGGAGGTTGAAGGGAGAGACCCAGTACTTC,CAWSPTSGRLKGETQYF
.,16,.,TRBJ1-5,TRBV19,TGTGCCAGTAGTAATGTCGAGTGGGTTAGCAATCAGCCCCAGCATTTT,CASSNVEWVSNQPQHF
.,11,.,TRBJ2-7,TRBV2,TGTGCCAGCAGTGAGGTCTACGAGCAGTACTTC,CASSEVYEQYF
TRBD2,18,.,TRBJ2-5,TRBV14,TGTGCCAGCAGCCAAGAGGCTAGCGGGACTCCCGACCAAGAGACCCAGTACTTC,CASSQEASGTPDQETQYF
.,13,.,TRBJ2-5,TRBV4-2,TGTGCCAGCAGCCAGATGGACCAAGAGACCCAGTACTTC,CASSQMDQETQYF
TRBD2,17,.,TRBJ2-1,TRBV2,TGTGCCAGCAGTGTTACTAGCGGGGGACTTAGCCCCAATGAGCAGTTCTTC,CASSVTSGGLSPNEQFF
.,15,.,TRBJ2-7,TRBV5-1,TGCGCCAGCAGCTTGGTCGCGGGCTCGGAGTACGAGCAGTACTTC,CASSLVAGSEYEQYF
TRBD2,16,.,TRBJ2-7,TRBV6-5,TGTGCCAGCAGTTCCCGAAGACTAGCGGGAGGATACGAGCAGTACTTC,CASSSRRLAGGYEQYF
.,17,few,TRBJ2-2,TRBV18,TGTGCCAGCTCACCCCTACCGACAGGCCCGGGCACCGGGGAGCTGTTTTTT,CASSPLPTGPGTGELFF
TRBD1,15,.,TRBJ1-1,TRBV6-6,TGTGCCAGCAGTTCCTTCACAGGGGCGGGCACTGAAGCTTTCTTT,CASSSFTGAGTEAFF
TRBD1,16,.,TRBJ2-2,TRBV5-1,TGCGCCAGCAGCCCGGAAGGGGACAGAAACACCGGGGAGCTGTTTTTT,CASSPEGDRNTGELFF
.,17,.,TRBJ1-6,TRBV19,TGTGCCAGTAGTACCCTGGGACCGTCCCGAGGGAATTCACCCCTCCACTTT,CASSTLGPSRGNSPLHF
.,12,.,TRBJ2-3,TRBV29-1,TGCAGCGTTGAAGATGTCCCGGATACGCAGTATTTT,CSVEDVPDTQYF
.,14,.,TRBJ2-3,TRBV5-6,TGTGCCAGCAGCTTGGTTCCCGGAACAGATACGCAGTATTTT,CASSLVPGTDTQYF
TRBD2,16,.,TRBJ2-5,TRBV4-2,TGTGCCAGCAGCCAAGGTGTAGCGGGAGACCAAGAGACCCAGTACTTC,CASSQGVAGDQETQYF
.,15,.,TRBJ2-2,TRBV18,TGTGCCAGCTCACCAGGGCTAGCTATTACCGGGGAGCTGTTTTTT,CASSPGLAITGELFF
TRBD1,17,.,TRBJ1-2,TRBV4-3,TGCGCCAGCAGCCAAGACGCAACGACAGGGGCCAACTATGGCTACACCTTC,CASSQDATTGANYGYTF